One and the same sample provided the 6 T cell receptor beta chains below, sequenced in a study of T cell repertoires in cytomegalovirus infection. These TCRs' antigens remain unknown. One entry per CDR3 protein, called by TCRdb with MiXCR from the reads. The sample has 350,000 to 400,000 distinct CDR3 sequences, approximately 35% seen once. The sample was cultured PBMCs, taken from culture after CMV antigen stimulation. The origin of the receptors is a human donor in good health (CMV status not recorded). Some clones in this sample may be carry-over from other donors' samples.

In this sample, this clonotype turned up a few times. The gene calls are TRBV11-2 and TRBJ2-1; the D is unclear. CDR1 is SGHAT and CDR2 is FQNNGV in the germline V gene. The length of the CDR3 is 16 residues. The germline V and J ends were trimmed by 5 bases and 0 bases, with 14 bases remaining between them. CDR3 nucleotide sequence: TGTGCCAGCAGCGGGATCCCAAGGCGCTCCTACAATGAGCAGTTCTTC. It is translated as CASSGIPRRSYNEQFF.

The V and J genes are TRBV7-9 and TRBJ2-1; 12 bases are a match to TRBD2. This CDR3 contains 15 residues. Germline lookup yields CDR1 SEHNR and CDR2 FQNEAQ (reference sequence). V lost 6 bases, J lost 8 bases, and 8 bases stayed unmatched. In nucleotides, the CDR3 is TGTGCCAGCAGTCTGACTAGCGGGAGTTTCCATGAGCAGTTCTTC. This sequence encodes CASSLTSGSFHEQFF.

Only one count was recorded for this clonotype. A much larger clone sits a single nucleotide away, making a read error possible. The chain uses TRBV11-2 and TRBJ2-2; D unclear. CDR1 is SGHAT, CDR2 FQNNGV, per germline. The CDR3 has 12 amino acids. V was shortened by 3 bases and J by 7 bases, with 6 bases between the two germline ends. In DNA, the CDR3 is TGTGCCAGCAGCTTTAGTGGCGGGGAGCTGTTTTTT. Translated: CASSFSGGELFF.

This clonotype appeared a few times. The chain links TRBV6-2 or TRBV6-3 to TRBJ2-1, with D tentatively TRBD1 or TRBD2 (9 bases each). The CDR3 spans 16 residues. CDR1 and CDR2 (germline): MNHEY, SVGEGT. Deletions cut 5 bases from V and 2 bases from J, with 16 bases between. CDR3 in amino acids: CASSAGGTGPYNEQFF. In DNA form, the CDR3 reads TGTGCCAGCAGTGCGGGGGGGACAGGGCCCTACAATGAGCAGTTCTTC.

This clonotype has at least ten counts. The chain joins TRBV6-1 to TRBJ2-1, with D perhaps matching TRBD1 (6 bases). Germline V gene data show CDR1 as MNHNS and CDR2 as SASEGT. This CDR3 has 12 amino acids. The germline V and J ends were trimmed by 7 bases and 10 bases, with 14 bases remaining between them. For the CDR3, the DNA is TGTGCCAGCACTACCTGGGGGCTCGAGCAGTTCTTC. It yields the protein CASTTWGLEQFF.

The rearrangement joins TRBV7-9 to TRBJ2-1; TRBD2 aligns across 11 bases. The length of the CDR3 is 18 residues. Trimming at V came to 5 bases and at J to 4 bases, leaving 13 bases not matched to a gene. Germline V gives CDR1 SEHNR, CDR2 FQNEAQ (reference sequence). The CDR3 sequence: CASSPQKARLAGYNEQFF. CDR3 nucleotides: TGTGCCAGCAGCCCACAAAAAGCAAGACTAGCGGGGTACAATGAGCAGTTCTTC.